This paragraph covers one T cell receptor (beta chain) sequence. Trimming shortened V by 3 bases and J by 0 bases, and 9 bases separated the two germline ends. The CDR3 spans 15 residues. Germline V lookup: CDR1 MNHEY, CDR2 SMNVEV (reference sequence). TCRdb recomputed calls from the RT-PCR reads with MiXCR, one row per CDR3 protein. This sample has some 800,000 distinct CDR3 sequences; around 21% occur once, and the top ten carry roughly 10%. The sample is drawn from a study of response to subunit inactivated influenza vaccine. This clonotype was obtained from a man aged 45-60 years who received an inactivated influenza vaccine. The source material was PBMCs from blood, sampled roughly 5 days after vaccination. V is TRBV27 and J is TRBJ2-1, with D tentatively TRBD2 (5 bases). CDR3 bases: TGTGCCAGCAGTTTTGCGGGTCCCTCCTACAATGAGCAGTTCTTC. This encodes CASSFAGPSYNEQFF.